The next 15 T cell receptor beta chains were all read from a single sample in a study of patients and donors after allogeneic stem cell transplantation. One entry per CDR3 protein, called by TCRdb with MiXCR from the RT-PCR reads. This table holds 920,000 or so distinct CDR3 sequences, about 20% found once. Sequencing used blood, either unsorted or a sorted T cell fraction (not recorded which). Source of these receptors: a human donor who was either an allogeneic HSCT recipient or a stem cell or donor lymphocyte infusion donor (not recorded which). It is not recorded whose cells these are; they may come from a transplant donor.

The chain joins TRBV4-2 to TRBJ2-7; the match to TRBD2 covers 13 bases. Germline V lookup: CDR1 LGHNA, CDR2 YNFKEQ. The CDR3 length is 16 residues. V trimming: 1 base; J trimming: 6 bases; junction bases outside the gene matches: 6. CDR3: CASSQAGTSGTREQYF. CDR3 coding DNA: TGTGCCAGCAGCCAAGCCGGGACTAGCGGGACCCGCGAGCAGTACTTC.

CDR3 in amino acids: CSATPRGGYTF. CDR3 in DNA: TGCAGTGCTACCCCAAGGGGTGGCTACACCTTC. This chain uses TRBV20-1 with TRBJ1-2; D is perhaps TRBD1 (5 bases). The CDR3 is 11 amino acids. V was shortened by 4 bases and J by 7 bases, with 10 bases between the two germline ends. CDR1 and CDR2 from the germline V gene are DFQATT and SNEGSKA (reference sequence).

This clonotype turned up a few times. The V gene is TRBV20-1, the J gene TRBJ1-2; D unclear. Trimming shortened V by 2 bases and J by 5 bases, and 9 bases separated the two germline ends. This CDR3 region has 12 residues. Germline values: CDR1 DFQATT, CDR2 SNEGSKA (reference sequence). The CDR3 loop is CSARPYEYGYTF. The CDR3 DNA follows: TGCAGTGCTAGACCGTACGAATATGGCTACACCTTC.

This clonotype has only a few counts. The rearrangement links TRBV6-2 or TRBV6-3 to TRBJ2-7, with 8 bases that match TRBD1. The V gene end was trimmed by 4 bases and the J gene end by 8 bases; junction bases not matched to a gene: 7. The length of the CDR3 is 13 residues. In germline, CDR1 is MNHEY, CDR2 SVGEGT. The CDR3 is CASSSWDRPQQYF. CDR3 nucleotide sequence: TGTGCCAGCAGTTCCTGGGACAGGCCCCAGCAGTACTTC.

The chain uses TRBV9 and TRBJ1-2, with D maybe TRBD1 (6 bases). V lost 4 bases to trimming and J lost 4 bases, with 20 bases between them. CDR1 is SGDLS, CDR2 YYNGEE, per germline. The CDR3 has 16 residues. The CDR3 nucleotides read TGTGCCAGCAGCCCCCACAGGGAGGAAATAGTCTATGGCTACACCTTC. Encoded protein: CASSPHREEIVYGYTF.

A few counts support this clonotype. The CDR3 protein is CASSFRGHTNEKLFF. CDR3 sequence (DNA): TGCGCCAGCAGCTTCAGGGGGCACACTAATGAAAAACTGTTTTTT. The chain links TRBV5-1 to TRBJ1-4; 8 bases map to TRBD1. Trimming cost V 2 bases and J 2 bases; bases outside gene matches: 2. The CDR3 length is 15 residues. Germline lookup yields CDR1 SGHRS and CDR2 YFSETQ. The full variable domain, with the rest looked up from reference TRBV5-1 and TRBJ1-4, is KAGVTQTPRYLIKTRGQQVTLSCSPISGHRSVSWYQQTPGQGLQFLFEYFSETQRNKGNFPGRFSGRQFSNSRSEMNVSTLELGDSALYLCASSFRGHTNEKLFFGSGTQLSVL.

The rearrangement links TRBV14 to TRBJ2-3; 12 bases align to TRBD2. Germline CDR1 and CDR2: SGHDN and FVKESK. The J segment lost 4 bases and the V segment lost 0 bases, leaving 8 bases of the junction unmatched. The CDR3 length is 18 residues. For the CDR3, the DNA is TGTGCCAGCAGCCAAGAGATCCTAGCGGGAGGGCCGGCAGATACGCAGTATTTT. It translates to CASSQEILAGGPADTQYF.

There are a few counts of this clonotype. V is TRBV6-1 and J is TRBJ1-1; tentative D call: TRBD1 (5 bases). From germline, CDR1 is MNHNS and CDR2 SASEGT. CDR3 size: 14 residues. The germline V and J ends were trimmed by 4 bases and 4 bases, with 13 bases remaining between them. CDR3 region: CASSGLWGVTEAFF. DNA for the CDR3: TGTGCCAGCAGTGGCCTTTGGGGGGTCACTGAAGCTTTCTTT.

This clonotype has only a few counts. The gene calls are TRBV5-1 and TRBJ1-4, with 7 bases fitting TRBD1. The CDR3 runs to 17 residues. V shed 5 bases and J 3 bases; nucleotides not matched to a gene: 13. The V gene's germline CDR1 is SGHRS and CDR2 YFSETQ. The CDR3 coding sequence is TGCGCCAGCAGACCCGGGACAGCCGGTACGGCTAATGAAAAACTGTTTTTT. Encoded protein: CASRPGTAGTANEKLFF.

In its sample, this clonotype was seen a few times. J is TRBJ2-1 and V is TRBV4-3, with D hard to call. V gave up 0 bases and J gave up 4 bases, with 10 bases separating them. The CDR3 loop spans 15 amino acids. Germline CDR1 and CDR2: LGHNA and YSLEER. The CDR3 reads CASSQDGLPYNEQFF. As DNA, the CDR3 is TGCGCCAGCAGCCAAGATGGGCTACCTTACAATGAGCAGTTCTTC.

The chain uses TRBV7-3 and TRBJ2-2; possible D gene TRBD1, 5 bases. This CDR3 contains 18 residues. V lost 1 base, J lost 0 bases, and 15 bases lay in between. The V gene's germline CDR1 is SGHTA and CDR2 FQGTGA. Here the CDR3 reads CASSLRFQGYANTGELFF. CDR3 nucleotide sequence: TGTGCCAGCAGCTTAAGGTTCCAGGGCTACGCGAACACCGGGGAGCTGTTTTTT.

This clonotype was found many times. V gene TRBV12-3 or TRBV12-4 combines with J gene TRBJ1-1; 7 bases are shared with TRBD1. The CDR3 runs 17 residues. Trimming at V came to 5 bases and at J to 6 bases, leaving 18 bases not matched to a gene. CDR3 in amino acids: CASSNRDSTFSTPEAFF. Here the CDR3 DNA reads TGTGCCAGCAGTAACCGGGACAGCACATTTAGTACTCCTGAAGCTTTCTTT.

This clonotype was seen a handful of times. The V call is TRBV7-2, the J call TRBJ1-3; 11 positions match TRBD1. The CDR3 has 15 amino acids. Germline CDR1 is SGHTA and CDR2 is FQGNSA. Germline trimming cut 3 bases from V and 8 bases from J; bases unmatched to any gene: 6. For the CDR3, the DNA is TGTGCCAGCAGCTTGGACAGGGGGCGCTTAGACACCATATATTTT. Amino acids: CASSLDRGRLDTIYF.

The table lists this clonotype with a few counts. This chain uses TRBV6-1 with TRBJ2-4; no reliable D call. The CDR3 runs to 14 residues. V lost 6 bases, J lost 5 bases, and 14 bases lay in between. Germline values: CDR1 MNHNS, CDR2 SASEGT. The CDR3 bases are TGTGCCAGCAGCCCTGGGCCCATACAAAACATTCAGTACTTC. Translating it yields CASSPGPIQNIQYF.

This clonotype was observed a few times. The rearrangement uses TRBV12-3 or TRBV12-4 and TRBJ2-5, with TRBD1 as a possible D gene (8 bases). Trimming pared 4 bases from V and 5 bases from J, leaving 14 bases between. This CDR3 region has 14 residues. The CDR3 region is CASSYRGGRETQYF. The CDR3 coding sequence is TGTGCCAGCAGTTACAGGGGGGGGCGGGAGACCCAGTACTTC.